This TCR beta chain appears in the sequencing data of a study of OX40 agonist ivuxolimab in advanced cancers. Study background: Every 2 weeks, ivuxolimab was infused into the patients intravenously at between 0.01 and 10 mg/kg. Checkpoint inhibitors had been given previously to around 38% of patients.

Germline lookup yields CDR1 LGHNA and CDR2 YSLEER. Trimming cost V 3 bases and J 6 bases; bases outside gene matches: 5. The CDR3 spans 16 residues. Sampling of blood occurred at baseline, cycle 4 day 1, and cycle 7 day 1. With regard to this clone: Its specificity is unknown.

Profiling relied on immunoSEQ multiplex PCR, and the TCRdb table lists in-frame clones only, not all of them. The table shows over 55,000 clones, with 86% occurring only once. General observations from the study: Low normalized T-cell clonal expansion also characterized some of the nonresponders.

Material: CD4+ or CD8+ T cells sorted from blood, obtained in a trial of the OX40 agonist ivuxolimab. The receptor's source is an adult with an advanced solid tumor such as melanoma, head and neck, liver or kidney cancer. V and J are TRBV4-3 and TRBJ2-3; 14 bases align to TRBD2. Here the CDR3 reads CASSQATSGGADTQYF. CDR3 nucleotides: TGCGCCAGCAGCCAGGCGACTAGCGGGGGGGCGGATACGCAGTATTTT.